Listed below are T cell receptor beta chains from one sample, sequenced in a study of blood T cell repertoires in COVID-19. Measured with immunoSEQ multiplex PCR; TCRdb has only the in-frame clones, and not every one. The data contain nearly 110,000 clones, 71% of them seen just once; the ten biggest clones take up less than 1%. Sequences were obtained from peripheral blood. All receptors come from a human donor with acute or convalescent COVID-19. The donor label of this sample is uncertain. CDR3s include the opening cysteine and the closing phenylalanine or tryptophan. The D gene is left open where the match is weak. Only some rows state a clone size, as once, few, many or a class for expanded clones.

>few|NA|TRBV3-1/TRBV3-2|TRBJ1-2
CASSLYRQDRGYTF
TGTGCCAGCAGCTTGTACAGACAGGACCGTGGCTACACCTTC
>NA|NA|TRBV30|TRBJ1-1
CAWSFEGGGAFF
TGTGCCTGGAGTTTCGAGGGAGGGGGAGCTTTCTTT
>NA|NA|TRBV19|TRBJ1-5
CASKGGAGGRPQHF
TGTGCCAGTAAGGGAGGGGCCGGGGGGAGGCCCCAGCATTTT
>NA|NA|TRBV24-1|TRBJ2-5
CATSDPLDGRGQETQYF
TGTGCCACCAGTGATCCGCTGGACGGCCGGGGACAAGAGACCCAGTACTTC
>NA|NA|TRBV30|TRBJ1-1
CAWNRLRNTEAFF
TGTGCCTGGAACCGCCTAAGGAACACTGAAGCTTTCTTT
>few|NA|TRBV12-1|TRBJ2-2
CASSFEQNQDTGELFF
TGTGCCAGCAGCTTTGAACAGAATCAGGACACCGGGGAGCTGTTTTTT
>NA|NA|TRBV11-2|TRBJ1-4
CASSLALSSVEKLFF
TGTGCCAGCAGCTTAGCCCTCTCTTCAGTTGAAAAACTGTTTTTT
>NA|NA|TRBV6-6|TRBJ2-1
CASSPGHPFSNEQFF
TGTGCCAGCAGTCCGGGACACCCCTTCTCCAATGAGCAGTTCTTC
>few|NA|TRBV5-1|TRBJ1-6
CAGPDPRGNSPLHF
TGCGCCGGCCCCGATCCAAGAGGTAATTCACCCCTCCACTTT
>few|NA|TRBV7-8|TRBJ1-2
CASSPPDLYGDYGYTF
TGTGCCAGCAGCCCCCCGGACCTCTACGGGGACTATGGCTACACCTTC